Below, 18 T cell receptor beta chains from the same sample are listed, as sequenced in a study of blood T cell repertoires in COVID-19. TCRdb's table, derived via immunoSEQ multiplex PCR, lists solely in-frame clones and lacks some. This table has under 130,000 clones, around 90% appearing once. The sample was peripheral blood. The receptors derive from a woman aged 60-75 years with acute or convalescent COVID-19.

This clone was picked up a small number of times. The CDR3 region is CASSWTGAEDQPQHF. Written as DNA, the CDR3 is TGCGCCAGCTCCTGGACAGGGGCGGAAGATCAGCCCCAGCATTTT. V and J are TRBV10-2 and TRBJ1-5; 9 nucleotides agree with TRBD1. The CDR3 covers 15 residues. J was trimmed by 5 bases and V by 8 bases; bases with no gene match: 10. Germline loops: CDR1 WSHSY, CDR2 SAAADI.

The chain links TRBV21-1 to TRBJ2-3; TRBD1, the table's D call, was not compared with the DNA. TRBV21-1 is a pseudogene locus. The CDR3 is 17 residues long. The CDR3, as DNA: TGTGCCAGCAGCAAACTCGTCAAGGGGCCCCCCACAGATACGCAGTATTTT. It encodes CASSKLVKGPPTDTQYF.

The rearrangement links TRBV27 to TRBJ1-5, with no clear D. The CDR3 covers 15 residues. Germline V gives CDR1 MNHEY, CDR2 SMNVEV (reference sequence). Trimming cost V 5 bases and J 7 bases, with 18 bases left between them. The CDR3 DNA follows: TGTGCCAGCAGTCGAGAGGGTGTAGGAGGCCAGCCCCAGCATTTT. Residues: CASSREGVGGQPQHF.

The V gene is TRBV11-2, the J gene TRBJ1-1; 8 nucleotides agree with TRBD1. V shed 2 bases and J 3 bases; nucleotides not matched to a gene: 11. Germline lookup yields CDR1 SGHAT and CDR2 FQNNGV. This CDR3 is built from 17 residues. Here the CDR3 DNA reads TGTGCCAGCAGCTTACTGCCGGGACAGGCGGGGGACACTGAAGCTTTCTTT. This sequence encodes CASSLLPGQAGDTEAFF.

The genes are TRBV9 and TRBJ2-3, with TRBD2 as a possible D gene (6 bases). Germline lookup yields CDR1 SGDLS and CDR2 YYNGEE. This CDR3 is 15 amino acids long. Trimming stripped 2 bases from V and 2 bases from J, with 12 bases between. The CDR3 DNA reads as TGTGCCAGCAGCGTTAGCGGAATACTCACAGATACGCAGTATTTT. Translation gives CASSVSGILTDTQYF.

The chain uses TRBV15 and TRBJ2-1, with D possibly matching TRBD2 (6 bases). In germline, CDR1 is LNHNV, CDR2 YYDKDF (reference sequence). The V and J ends lost 3 bases and 1 base respectively, with 7 bases between them. This CDR3 is 14 amino acids long. In DNA, the CDR3 is TGTGCCACCAGCAGGGCGGGGTCCTACAATGAGCAGTTCTTC. This codes for CATSRAGSYNEQFF.

The V and J genes are TRBV30 and TRBJ1-1; 7 positions agree with TRBD1. Germline loops: CDR1 GTSNPN, CDR2 SVGIG (reference sequence). Germline trimming cut 3 bases from V and 6 bases from J; bases unmatched to any gene: 13. This CDR3 is built from 15 residues. The CDR3 nucleotides read TGTGCCTGGAGGGGGGACAGCCGAGGGGGGTCTGAAGCTTTCTTT. It translates to CAWRGDSRGGSEAFF.

The rearrangement links TRBV5-6 to TRBJ2-7; 14 bases agree with TRBD2. The junction had 8 bases not matched to a gene; V was cut back by 4 bases and J by 2 bases. The CDR3 has 17 residues. Germline CDR1 is SGHDT and CDR2 is YYEEEE. CDR3 region: CASSRTSGRTPPYEQYV. The CDR3 bases are TGTGCCAGCAGCCGGACTAGCGGGAGGACCCCCCCCTACGAGCAGTACGTC.

This chain connects TRBV7-9 to TRBJ1-1; 11 bases align to TRBD1. CDR1 and CDR2 from the germline V gene are SEHNR and FQNEAQ (reference sequence). J gave up 11 bases and V 4 bases, and 6 bases lay outside the gene matches. The CDR3 covers 13 residues. The CDR3 coding sequence is TGTGCCAGCAGCTCAGGACAGGGGGCGAGGGCTTTCTTT. Its protein product is CASSSGQGARAFF. Combining the CDR3 with reference TRBV7-9 and TRBJ1-1 gives the whole variable domain DTGVSQNPRHKITKRGQNVTFRCDPISEHNRLYWYRQTLGQGPEFLTYFQNEAQLEKSRLLSDRFSAERPKGSFSTLEIQRTEQGDSAMYLCASSSGQGARAFFGQGTRLTVV.

The V call is TRBV10-2, the J call TRBJ2-7, with TRBD2 identical over 9 bases. The CDR3 runs to 15 residues. V lost 8 bases, J lost 1 base, and 9 bases stayed unmatched. The V gene's germline CDR1 is WSHSY and CDR2 SAAADI. CDR3 sequence (DNA): TGCGCCAGCGGCCTTAGCGGGAGAGGGTCCTACGAGCAGTACTTC. This sequence encodes CASGLSGRGSYEQYF.

This clone was counted once. V and J are TRBV5-6 and TRBJ1-5; the D gene is possibly TRBD1 (5 bases). The germline CDR1 and CDR2 sequences are SGHDT and YYEEEE. The CDR3 is 14 amino acids. Between the trimmed V and J ends, which lost 1 base and 5 bases, there was a span of 10 bases. The CDR3 nucleotides are TGTGCCAGCAGCTTGAGGCAGGGATATCAGCCCCAGCATTTT. Encoded protein: CASSLRQGYQPQHF. The full variable domain, completed using reference TRBV5-6 and TRBJ1-5, is DAGVTQSPTHLIKTRGQQVTLRCSPKSGHDTVSWYQQALGQGPQFIFQYYEEEERQRGNFPDRFSGHQFPNYSSELNVNALLLGDSALYLCASSLRQGYQPQHFGDGTRLSIL.

With respect to this clone: Other DNA sequences within the sample encode an identical CDR3. The chain links TRBV7-9 to TRBJ1-1; 7 bases line up with TRBD1. CDR1 is SEHNR and CDR2 is FQNEAQ in the germline V gene (reference sequence). The ends lost 5 bases at V and 1 base at J; junction bases unmatched: 4. The CDR3 runs to 14 residues. CDR3 loop: CASSPSGGNTEAFF. CDR3 nucleotides: TGTGCCAGCAGCCCATCAGGGGGGAACACTGAAGCTTTCTTT.

This clone has just a few counts. The chain uses TRBV3-1 (or the pseudogene TRBV3-2) and TRBJ2-1; 9 bases match TRBD1. The CDR3 sequence is 17 residues long. The V segment lost 2 bases and the J segment 4 bases; nucleotides outside the gene matches: 9. CDR1 and CDR2 (germline): LGHDT, YNNKEL (reference sequence). CDR3 sequence: CASSQTPTGGQYNEQFF. The CDR3 nucleotides read TGTGCCAGCAGCCAAACACCAACAGGGGGCCAATACAATGAGCAGTTCTTC.

The J gene is TRBJ1-1, the V gene TRBV20-1; possible D gene TRBD1, 5 bases. V gave up 3 bases and J gave up 4 bases, with 15 bases separating them. Germline lookup yields CDR1 DFQATT and CDR2 SNEGSKA (reference sequence). This CDR3 contains 14 residues. The CDR3 loop is CSASLPGRFTEAFF. The CDR3 DNA sequence: TGCAGTGCTAGTTTACCAGGGCGGTTCACTGAAGCTTTCTTT.

The chain carries TRBV7-2 and TRBJ2-5; perhaps TRBD2 as D (5 bases). The CDR3 runs to 15 residues. Trimming stripped 4 bases from V and 1 base from J, with 13 bases between. Germline lookup yields CDR1 SGHTA and CDR2 FQGNSA. In nucleotides, the CDR3 is TGTGCCAGCAGCTCCAGAGGACTTATCCAAGAGACCCAGTACTTC. Protein product: CASSSRGLIQETQYF.

The rearrangement uses TRBV2 and TRBJ2-1; possibly TRBD2 for D (5 bases). Trimming shortened V by 3 bases and J by 8 bases, and 17 bases separated the two germline ends. Germline V lookup: CDR1 SNHLY, CDR2 FYNNEI. The CDR3 extends over 15 amino acids. The CDR3 sequence is CASSEVGVGLDEQFF. In DNA form, the CDR3 reads TGTGCCAGCAGTGAGGTGGGAGTAGGATTGGATGAGCAGTTCTTC. Looking up the rest from reference TRBV2 and TRBJ2-1 gives the full variable domain: EPEVTQTPSHQVTQMGQEVILRCVPISNHLYFYWYRQILGQKVEFLVSFYNNEISEKSEIFDDQFSVERPDGSNFTLKIRSTKLEDSAMYFCASSEVGVGLDEQFFGPGTRLTVL.

The chain couples TRBV7-3 to TRBJ1-2; D is perhaps TRBD1 (5 bases). The CDR3 has 14 residues. CDR1 is SGHTA and CDR2 is FQGTGA in the germline V gene. V was pared by 5 bases and J by 4 bases, with 14 bases between. The chain's CDR3 is CASSPGGGGYGYTF. In nucleotides, the CDR3 is TGTGCCAGCAGCCCGGGTGGGGGGGGCTATGGCTACACCTTC.

The chain carries TRBV3-1 (or the pseudogene TRBV3-2) and TRBJ1-1, with D possibly TRBD1 on 6 matching bases. V was pared by 2 bases and J by 1 base, with 11 bases between. CDR1 and CDR2 from the germline V gene are LGHDT and YNNKEL (reference sequence). The CDR3 has 15 amino acids. The CDR3 DNA reads as TGTGCCAGCAGCCAACCTCAAGGGGGGAACACTGAAGCTTTCTTT. It codes for CASSQPQGGNTEAFF.